One T cell receptor (beta chain) is described in this entry. The entry originates in a study of tumor T cells in aggressive B-cell lymphoma. Assay used: immunoSEQ multiplex PCR; TCRdb lists only in-frame clones, some missing. The sample includes 3,000 or so clones, around 82% of them seen just once. V shed 4 bases and J 0 bases; nucleotides not matched to a gene: 8. This CDR3 comprises 17 residues. From germline, CDR1 is SGHRS and CDR2 YFSETQ. The sequencing input was tumor tissue. This chain connects TRBV5-1 to TRBJ1-3; 9 bases line up with TRBD1. The sequence came from an adult with diffuse large B cell lymphoma. For the CDR3, the DNA is TGCGCCAGCAGCGTTCTGACAGGGGGTTTCTCTGGAAACACCATATATTTT. Translating gives CASSVLTGGFSGNTIYF. The full variable domain, rest sourced from reference TRBV5-1 and TRBJ1-3, is KAGVTQTPRYLIKTRGQQVTLSCSPISGHRSVSWYQQTPGQGLQFLFEYFSETQRNKGNFPGRFSGRQFSNSRSEMNVSTLELGDSALYLCASSVLTGGFSGNTIYFGEGSWLTVV.